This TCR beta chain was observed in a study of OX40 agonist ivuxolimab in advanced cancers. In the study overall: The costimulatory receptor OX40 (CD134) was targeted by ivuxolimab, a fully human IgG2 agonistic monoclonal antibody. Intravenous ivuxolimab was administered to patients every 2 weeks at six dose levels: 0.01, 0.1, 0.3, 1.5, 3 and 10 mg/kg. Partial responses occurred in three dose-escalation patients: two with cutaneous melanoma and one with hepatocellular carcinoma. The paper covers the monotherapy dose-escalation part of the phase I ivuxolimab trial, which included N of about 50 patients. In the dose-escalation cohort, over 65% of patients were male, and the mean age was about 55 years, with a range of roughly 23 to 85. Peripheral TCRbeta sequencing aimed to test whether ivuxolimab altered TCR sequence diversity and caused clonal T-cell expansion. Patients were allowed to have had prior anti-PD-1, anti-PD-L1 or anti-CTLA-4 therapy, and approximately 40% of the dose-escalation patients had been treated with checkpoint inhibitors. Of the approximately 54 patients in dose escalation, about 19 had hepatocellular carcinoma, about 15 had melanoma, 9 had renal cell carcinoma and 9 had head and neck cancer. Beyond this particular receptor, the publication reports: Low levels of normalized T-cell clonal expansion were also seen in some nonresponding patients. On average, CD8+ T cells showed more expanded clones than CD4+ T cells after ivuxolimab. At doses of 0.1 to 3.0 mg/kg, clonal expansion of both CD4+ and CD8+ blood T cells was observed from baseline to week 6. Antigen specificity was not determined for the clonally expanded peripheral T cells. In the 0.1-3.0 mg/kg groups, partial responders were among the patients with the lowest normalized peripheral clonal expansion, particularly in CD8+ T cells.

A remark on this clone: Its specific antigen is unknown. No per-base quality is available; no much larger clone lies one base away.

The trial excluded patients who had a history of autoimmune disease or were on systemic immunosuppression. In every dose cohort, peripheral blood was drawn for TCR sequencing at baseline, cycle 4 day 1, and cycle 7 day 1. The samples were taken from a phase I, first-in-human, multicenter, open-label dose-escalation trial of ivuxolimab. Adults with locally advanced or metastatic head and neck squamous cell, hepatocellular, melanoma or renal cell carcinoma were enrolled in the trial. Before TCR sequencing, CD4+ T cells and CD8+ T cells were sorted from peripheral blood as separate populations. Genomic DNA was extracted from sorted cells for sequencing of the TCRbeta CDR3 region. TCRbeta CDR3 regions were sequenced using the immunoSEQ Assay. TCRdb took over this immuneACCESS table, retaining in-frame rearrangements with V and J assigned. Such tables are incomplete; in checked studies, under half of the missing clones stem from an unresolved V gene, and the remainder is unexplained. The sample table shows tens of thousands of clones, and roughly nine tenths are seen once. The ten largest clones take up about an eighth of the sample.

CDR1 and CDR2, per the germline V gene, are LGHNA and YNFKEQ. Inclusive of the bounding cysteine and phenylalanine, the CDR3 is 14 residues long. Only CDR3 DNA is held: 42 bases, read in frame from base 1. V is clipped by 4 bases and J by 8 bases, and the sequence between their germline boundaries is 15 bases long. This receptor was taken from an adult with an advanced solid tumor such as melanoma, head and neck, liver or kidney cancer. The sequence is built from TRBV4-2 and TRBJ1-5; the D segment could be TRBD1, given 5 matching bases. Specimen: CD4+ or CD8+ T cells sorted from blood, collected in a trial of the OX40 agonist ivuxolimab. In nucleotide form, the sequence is TGTGCCAGCAGCCCCGGCAGGGAGGATAAGCCCCAGCATTTT. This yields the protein CASSPGREDKPQHF.